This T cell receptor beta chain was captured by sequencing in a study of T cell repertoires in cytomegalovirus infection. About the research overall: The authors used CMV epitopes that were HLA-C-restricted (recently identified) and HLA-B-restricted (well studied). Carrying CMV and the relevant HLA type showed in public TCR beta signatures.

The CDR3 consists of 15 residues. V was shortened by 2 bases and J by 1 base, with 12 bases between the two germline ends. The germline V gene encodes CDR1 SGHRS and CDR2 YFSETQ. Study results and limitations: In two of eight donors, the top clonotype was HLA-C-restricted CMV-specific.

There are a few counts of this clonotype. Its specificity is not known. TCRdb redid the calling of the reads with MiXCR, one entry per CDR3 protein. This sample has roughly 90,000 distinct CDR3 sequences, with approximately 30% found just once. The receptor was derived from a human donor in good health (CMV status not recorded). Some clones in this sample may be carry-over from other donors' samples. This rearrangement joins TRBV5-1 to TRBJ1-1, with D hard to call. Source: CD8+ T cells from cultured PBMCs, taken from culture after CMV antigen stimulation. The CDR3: CASSFFDSTNTEAFF. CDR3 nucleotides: TGCGCCAGCAGCTTCTTTGACTCAACGAACACTGAAGCTTTCTTT.